The text below deals with one T cell receptor (beta chain). This record belongs to a study of blood T cell repertoires in COVID-19. The table came from immunoSEQ multiplex PCR; TCRdb's copy has only in-frame clones and leaves some out. The sample carries around 300,000 clones, roughly 87% recorded once. Germline lookup yields CDR1 SEHNR and CDR2 FQNEAQ (reference sequence). CDR3 length: 14 amino acids. The V end was cut by 0 bases, the J end by 1 base, with 4 bases between. The sample taken for sequencing was peripheral blood. The V and J genes are TRBV7-9 and TRBJ1-5, with D uncertain. This clonotype was obtained from a man between 50 and 59 years old with active or convalescent COVID-19. In nucleotides, the CDR3 is TGTGCCAGCAGCTTAGCAGCAAGCAATCAGCCCCAGCATTTT. It codes for CASSLAASNQPQHF.